These 11 T cell receptor beta chains were sequenced from one sample in a study of CD8+ T cells in alopecia areata (dated 2018 in TCRdb). The library came from the immunoSEQ multiplex PCR assay. To provide template for TCR sequencing, every sample had RNA extracted and reverse transcribed into cDNA. TCRdb took this table from immuneACCESS and kept in-frame rearrangements with V and J called. Such tables lack part of the clones; where checked against another copy, unresolved V genes explain under half of the gap, and the rest is unexplained. The sample table records over 250,000 clones; 60% of these occur just once. In total, the top ten clones hold roughly 0.93% of the sample. This sample's treatment or condition label indicates: oral pan-JAK inhibitor, 5-10 mg twice daily. The specimen comprised CD4+ T cells sorted from blood, sampled between weeks 51 and 52, from a patient treated with tofacitinib. The receptor source for this set is a human donor with alopecia areata.

In its sample, this clone was seen a few times. The chain links TRBV5-4 to TRBJ1-4; no clear D. The CDR3 extends over 12 amino acids. Trimming left V 4 bases short and J 8 bases short, with 9 bases between. CDR1 SGHNT and CDR2 YYREEE come from the germline V gene (reference sequence). In DNA form, the CDR3 reads TGTGCCAGCAGCCGAATCGGGGAAAAACTGTTTTTT. As protein: CASSRIGEKLFF.

The chain couples TRBV30 to TRBJ1-3; D remains ambiguous. The CDR3 sequence is 13 residues long. The V gene's germline CDR1 is GTSNPN and CDR2 SVGIG (reference sequence). V was clipped by 2 bases and J by 4 bases, with 9 bases between them. CDR3 region: CAWSSGVGNTIYF. The CDR3 nucleotides read TGTGCCTGGAGTTCTGGTGTAGGAAACACCATATATTTT.

The chain employs TRBV30 and TRBJ1-1; possibly TRBD1 for D (5 bases). Germline-derived CDR1 and CDR2 are GTSNPN and SVGIG (reference sequence). The V end was cut by 0 bases, the J end by 0 bases, with 11 bases between. The CDR3 length is 15 residues. CDR3 bases: TGTGCCTGGAGTGTACATATAGGGGTGAACACTGAAGCTTTCTTT. It encodes CAWSVHIGVNTEAFF.

The chain couples TRBV7-3 to TRBJ2-5; no clear D. The assigned J gene may be wrong: the sequence end matches TRBJ2-7 better. Germline-derived CDR1 and CDR2 are SGHTA and FQGTGA. This CDR3 spans 13 amino acids. CDR3 loop: CASSSQNNYEQYF. DNA of the CDR3: TGTGCCAGCAGCTCCCAAAACAACTACGAGCAGTACTTC.

The J gene is TRBJ2-3, the V gene TRBV13; D possibly corresponds to TRBD1 (5 bases). The germline CDR1 and CDR2 sequences are PRHDT and FYEKMQ (reference sequence). Trimming cost V 2 bases and J 6 bases, with 15 bases left between them. There are 15 residues in the CDR3. CDR3 coding DNA: TGTGCCAGCAGCTTATTTTCCCGCAGGGTGGATACGCAGTATTTT. Protein product: CASSLFSRRVDTQYF.

The chain uses TRBV7-8 and TRBJ1-1; TRBD1 is a possible D gene (5 bases). Germline V gives CDR1 SGHVS, CDR2 FQNEAQ. CDR3 length: 13 residues. V was trimmed by 2 bases and J by 4 bases, leaving 8 bases between them. The CDR3 sequence is CASSLSGGTEAFF. The CDR3 DNA reads as TGTGCCAGCAGCTTATCGGGGGGCACTGAAGCTTTCTTT. Using reference TRBV7-8 and TRBJ1-1 for the parts outside the CDR3, the full variable domain is GAGVSQSPRYKVAKRGQDVALRCDPISGHVSLFWYQQALGQGPEFLTYFQNEAQLDKSGLPSDRFFAERPEGSVSTLKIQRTQQEDSAVYLCASSLSGGTEAFFGQGTRLTVV.

The rearrangement joins TRBV29-1 to TRBJ1-1, with D uncertain. The germline gives CDR1 SQVTM, CDR2 ANQGSEA. The CDR3 sequence is 11 residues long. V shed 4 bases and J shed 7 bases, with 10 bases lying between them. CDR3 region: CSVGRWGEAFF. The DNA of the CDR3 is TGCAGCGTTGGACGTTGGGGTGAAGCTTTCTTT.

The rearrangement joins TRBV7-2 to TRBJ2-5; TRBD1 matches 7 bases. This CDR3 comprises 13 residues. The V gene end was trimmed by 2 bases and the J gene end by 4 bases; junction bases not matched to a gene: 1. From germline, CDR1 is SGHTA and CDR2 FQGNSA. The CDR3 protein is CASSLRDRETQYF. As DNA, the CDR3 is TGTGCCAGCAGCTTAAGGGACAGAGAGACCCAGTACTTC.

The CDR3 spells CASSLGRFNSPLHF. The CDR3 nucleotides are TGTGCCAGCAGCCTGGGACGGTTTAATTCACCCCTCCACTTT. The V and J genes are TRBV5-6 and TRBJ1-6; tentative D call: TRBD1 (5 bases). The V gene's germline CDR1 is SGHDT and CDR2 YYEEEE. V was trimmed by 4 bases and J by 6 bases, leaving 11 bases between them. The CDR3 has 14 residues.

This clone is a singleton in its sample. The chain combines TRBV6-6 with TRBJ1-2; maybe TRBD1 (6 bases). The length of the CDR3 is 13 residues. The V gene's germline CDR1 is MNHNY and CDR2 SVGAGI (reference sequence). Trimming stripped 6 bases from V and 4 bases from J, with 12 bases between. CDR3 loop: CASSPQGIYGYTF. CDR3 sequence (DNA): TGTGCCAGCAGCCCCCAGGGGATCTATGGCTACACCTTC.

This clone has more than one count but fewer than ten. V is TRBV4-3 and J is TRBJ2-5, with 14 positions matching TRBD2. V trimming: 0 bases; J trimming: 6 bases; junction bases outside the gene matches: 9. Per germline, CDR1 LGHNA and CDR2 YSLEER. There are 18 residues in the CDR3. CDR3 sequence: CASSQDHPTSGGAKTQYF. CDR3 sequence (DNA): TGCGCCAGCAGCCAAGATCACCCGACTAGCGGGGGGGCGAAGACCCAGTACTTC.